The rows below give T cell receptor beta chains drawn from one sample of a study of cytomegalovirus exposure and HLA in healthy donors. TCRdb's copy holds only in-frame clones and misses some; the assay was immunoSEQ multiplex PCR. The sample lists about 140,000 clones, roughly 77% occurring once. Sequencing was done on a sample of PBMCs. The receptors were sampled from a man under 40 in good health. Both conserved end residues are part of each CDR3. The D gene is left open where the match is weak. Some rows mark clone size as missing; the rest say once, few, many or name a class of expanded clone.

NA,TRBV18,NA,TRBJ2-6,CASSPTRGGANVLTF,TGTGCCAGCTCACCAACGAGAGGTGGGGCCAACGTCCTGACTTTC
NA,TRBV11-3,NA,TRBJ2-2,CASSLEQGRDGELFF,TGTGCCAGCAGCTTAGAACAGGGACGAGACGGGGAGCTGTTTTTT
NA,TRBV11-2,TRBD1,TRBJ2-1,CASSLGFGTVYNEQFF,TGTGCCAGCAGCTTAGGGTTCGGGACAGTCTACAATGAGCAGTTCTTC
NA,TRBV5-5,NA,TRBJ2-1,CASSFMGGYQEQFF,TGTGCCAGCAGCTTTATGGGAGGCTACCAAGAGCAGTTCTTC
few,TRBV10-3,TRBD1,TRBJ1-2,CATGQGADYGYTF,TGTGCCACCGGACAGGGGGCGGACTATGGCTACACCTTC
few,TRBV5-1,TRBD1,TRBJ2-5,CASCIGTGSQETQYF,TGCGCCAGCTGTATCGGGACAGGGTCCCAAGAGACCCAGTACTTC
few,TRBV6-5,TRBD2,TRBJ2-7,CASSTGLAGVGEQYF,TGTGCCAGCAGTACTGGACTAGCGGGAGTGGGCGAGCAGTACTTC
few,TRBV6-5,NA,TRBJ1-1,CASSHWTVGDTEAFF,TGTGCCAGCAGTCACTGGACAGTGGGGGACACTGAAGCTTTCTTT
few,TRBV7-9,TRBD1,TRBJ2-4,CASSLGFGQGGNIQYF,TGTGCCAGCAGCTTAGGCTTCGGACAGGGAGGAAACATTCAGTACTTC
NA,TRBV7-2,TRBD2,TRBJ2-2,CASSSRLARTGELFF,TGTGCCAGCAGCTCCCGACTAGCCCGAACCGGGGAGCTGTTTTTT
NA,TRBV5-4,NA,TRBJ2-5,CASSAGLEETQYF,TGTGCCAGCAGCGCGGGACTTGAAGAGACCCAGTACTTC
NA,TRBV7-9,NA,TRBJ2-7,CASSPDWDEQYF,TGTGCCAGCAGCCCCGACTGGGACGAGCAGTACTTC